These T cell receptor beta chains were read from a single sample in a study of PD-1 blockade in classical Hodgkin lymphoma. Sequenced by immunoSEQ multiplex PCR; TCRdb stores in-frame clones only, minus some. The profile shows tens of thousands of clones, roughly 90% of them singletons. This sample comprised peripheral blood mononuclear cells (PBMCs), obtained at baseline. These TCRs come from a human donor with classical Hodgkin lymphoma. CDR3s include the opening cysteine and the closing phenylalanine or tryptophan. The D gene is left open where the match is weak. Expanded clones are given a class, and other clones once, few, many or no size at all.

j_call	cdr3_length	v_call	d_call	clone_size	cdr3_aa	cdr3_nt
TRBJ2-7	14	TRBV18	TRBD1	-	CASSHRGSSYEQYF	TGTGCCAGCTCACACAGGGGAAGCTCCTACGAGCAGTACTTC
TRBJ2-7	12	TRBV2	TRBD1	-	CASNSADRVGSF	TGTGCCAGCAACTCGGCCGACAGGGTAGGGTCCTTC
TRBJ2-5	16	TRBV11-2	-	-	CASSLEFLGNQETQYF	TGTGCCAGCAGCTTAGAATTTTTAGGGAACCAAGAGACCCAGTACTTC
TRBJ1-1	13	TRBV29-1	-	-	CSANDRGGAEAFF	TGCAGCGCTAACGATAGGGGGGGCGCTGAAGCTTTCTTT
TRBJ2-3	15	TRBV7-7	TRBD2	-	CASSPTVSGGDTQYF	TGTGCCAGCAGCCCGACAGTTAGCGGGGGAGATACGCAGTATTTT
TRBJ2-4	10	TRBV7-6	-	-	CASRWWERYF	TGTGCCAGCAGGTGGTGGGAAAGGTACTTC
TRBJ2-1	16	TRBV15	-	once	CATSKDGVAQGDEQFF	TGTGCCACCAGCAAAGATGGAGTAGCACAGGGCGATGAGCAGTTCTTC
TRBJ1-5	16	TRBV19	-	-	CASSPDRLGGNQPQHF	TGTGCCAGTAGTCCTGACCGACTTGGGGGCAATCAGCCCCAGCATTTT
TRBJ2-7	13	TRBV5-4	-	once	CASTVAGSYEQYF	TGTGCCAGCACCGTTGCAGGTTCCTACGAGCAGTACTTC
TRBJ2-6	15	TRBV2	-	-	CASSAHTSGANVLTF	TGTGCCAGCAGCGCCCACACCTCTGGGGCCAACGTCCTGACTTTC
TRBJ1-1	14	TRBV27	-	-	CASSFRRAHTEAFF	TGTGCCAGCAGTTTTCGCAGGGCTCACACTGAAGCTTTCTTT
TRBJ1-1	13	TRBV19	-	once	CASSIWGATEAFF	TGTGCCAGTAGTATTTGGGGTGCCACTGAAGCTTTCTTT
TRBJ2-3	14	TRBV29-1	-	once	CSHRTGGGTDTQYF	TGCAGCCACCGGACCGGCGGGGGCACAGATACGCAGTATTTT
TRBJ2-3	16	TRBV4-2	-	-	CASSQDLGDITDTQYF	TGTGCCAGCAGCCAAGATCTGGGTGACATCACAGATACGCAGTATTTT
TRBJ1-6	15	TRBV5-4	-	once	CASSLGGSYNSPLHF	TGTGCCAGCAGCTTGGGTGGCTCCTATAATTCACCCCTCCACTTT
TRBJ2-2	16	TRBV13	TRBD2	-	CASITSGRAYTGELFF	TGTGCCAGCATCACTAGCGGGAGGGCCTACACCGGGGAGCTGTTTTTT
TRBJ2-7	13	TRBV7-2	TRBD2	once	CASSLAGGREQYF	TGTGCCAGCAGTCTAGCGGGAGGGAGGGAGCAGTACTTC
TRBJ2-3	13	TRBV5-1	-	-	CASGQASTDTQYF	TGCGCCAGCGGTCAGGCTAGCACAGATACGCAGTATTTT
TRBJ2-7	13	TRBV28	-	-	CASTSHRVYEQYF	TGTGCCAGCACCTCCCACAGGGTCTATGAGCAGTACTTC